This T cell receptor (beta chain) was recovered during a study of Tregs in tolerant kidney transplant recipients. The CDR3 length is 14 residues. CDR1 is LNHDA, CDR2 SQIVND, per germline (reference sequence). Trimming took 6 bases from V and 0 from J, leaving 8 bases between them. The method was immunoSEQ multiplex PCR; TCRdb's version includes in-frame clones alone and lacks a portion of them. This sample yields 40,000 to 50,000 clones, of which about 92% are seen a single time; around 15% belongs to the top ten. In regard to this clone: Its antigen is not known.

The nonmyeloablative bone marrow transplants came from related graft donors, with transient mixed chimerism. General observations from the study: For some patients, primers changed over time, blocking nucleotide-level comparison. In tolerant patients, donor-specific Tregs outgrew total Tregs, suggesting antigen-driven expansion.

This TCR came from a human patient who received a combined kidney and bone marrow transplant. Part of the T cell pool may stem from the graft donor. The genes are TRBV19 and TRBJ2-2, with a tentative D call TRBD2 (6 bases). The sequenced sample was CD8+ T cells from blood (PBMCs), obtained 12 months after the transplant. This CDR3 is CASRWGANTGELFF. CDR3 nucleotides: TGTGCCAGTAGATGGGGGGCGAACACCGGGGAGCTGTTTTTT. Using reference TRBV19 and TRBJ2-2 for the parts outside the CDR3, the full variable domain is DGGITQSPKYLFRKEGQNVTLSCEQNLNHDAMYWYRQDPGQGLRLIYYSQIVNDFQKGDIAEGYSVSREKKESFPLTVTSAQKNPTAFYLCASRWGANTGELFFGEGSRLTVL.